The present T cell receptor (beta chain) was sequenced within a study of shared clonotypes between healthy human individuals. Template amounts of roughly 280 ng DNA, approximately 30,000 T cell genomes, were employed in unsorted PBMC replicate PCRs. In the authors' methods: ImmunoSEQ output lacked quality scores and full-length reads, limiting matched filtering. The table came from immunoSEQ multiplex PCR; TCRdb's copy has only in-frame clones and leaves some out. From that table come the V and J calls and clone size; the DNA was used to work out D and trimming. The sample has roughly 480,000 clones; about 80% are singletons. Without sorting, samples used 85 million to 95 million PBMCs for genomic DNA. Turning to this clone: Antigen specificity is unknown.

Study results and caveats: It was anticipated that sequencing depth would influence how many clonotypes donors shared.

This TCR derives from a woman aged 40 to 55 in good health. Some clones in this sample may be carry-over from other donors' samples. The sequencing input was PBMCs.

The CDR3 DNA is TGTGCCAGCAGCTTAGATCGGGCCACAGATACGCAGTATTTT. Amino acids: CASSLDRATDTQYF. This chain links TRBV7-2 with TRBJ2-3; D is uncertain. CDR1 is SGHTA and CDR2 is FQGNSA in the germline V gene. Trimming shortened V by 1 base and J by 2 bases, and 7 bases separated the two germline ends. This CDR3 is built from 14 residues.